This TCR beta chain was observed in a study of blood T cell repertoires in COVID-19 (dated by TCRdb to about 2020). For the wider study: Samples covering the acute and convalescent phases of COVID-19 were provided by collaborators in the United States, Italy and Spain. The material from the prospective study consisted of cDNA or gDNA derived from T cells, B-cell-depleted T cells, or PBMCs. Subjects who had been exposed to COVID-19, were actively infected with it, or had recovered from it provided the deeply sampled blood TCRbeta repertoires that made up the dataset. The repertoires were released in a freely available public database meant as a resource for research on the immune response to SARS-CoV-2. Samples were obtained from the ongoing ImmuneRACE study (first 160 participants) and from about 1,300 subjects provided by 6 global collaborators. The sample metadata nearly always contained a de-identified subject ID, COVID-19 status, age in years and sex. Where HLA class I and class II types were available, the types were taken from metadata supplied by the sample provider, not from assay-based typing.

As regards this clone: Its antigen is currently not known. Base-call qualities are not available, and no considerably larger clone is one nucleotide away.

What the work shows at the level of the full study, not this receptor alone: The quantity of clinical and demographic metadata differed by source and by participant and was supplied without curation.

The immunoSEQ Assay, a bias-controlled multiplex PCR, was used to amplify TCRbeta CDR3 regions from genomic DNA. From the authors' description of their analysis: The number of nucleated cells in each sample was estimated from the amplification of reference gene primers within the assay. To quantify the absolute abundance of each unique TCRbeta CDR3 rearrangement, sequence reads were collapsed and filtered. For each sample, productive Simpson clonality was calculated as the square root of Simpson's diversity index across productive rearrangements. Drawn from immuneACCESS, this table holds only the in-frame rearrangements with V and J called that TCRdb kept. Clones are partly lost; checked studies trace under half to an unresolved V gene and leave the rest unexplained. V and J calls plus clone size are reproduced from that table; the DNA served to infer D and trimming. Across this sample there are about 190,000 clones, with roughly 84% seen only once. The leading ten clones occupy under 12% of the sample.

The collaborating institutions used their own protocols to collect whole blood in K2EDTA tubes. Collaborator samples were shipped for TCRbeta analysis as frozen whole blood, isolated PBMCs, or DNA extracted from either sample type. The sample comprised peripheral blood. The sequence was collected from a woman of 80 years or more with active or convalescent COVID-19.

The CDR3 reads as follows: CASSSYRSFSTDTQYF. In nucleotide form, the sequence is TGTGCCAGCAGTTCATATCGGTCTTTCAGCACAGATACGCAGTATTTT. The V and J genes are TRBV28 and TRBJ2-3, with the identity of the D gene unclear. CDR1 MDHEN and CDR2 SYDVKM were looked up in the germline V gene. V gives up 4 bases and J gives up 0 bases, and the segment between their germline ends measures 14 bases. The CDR3, cysteine through phenylalanine, is 16 amino acids long. The read is trimmed to its CDR3 DNA, 48 bases read in frame from base 1.